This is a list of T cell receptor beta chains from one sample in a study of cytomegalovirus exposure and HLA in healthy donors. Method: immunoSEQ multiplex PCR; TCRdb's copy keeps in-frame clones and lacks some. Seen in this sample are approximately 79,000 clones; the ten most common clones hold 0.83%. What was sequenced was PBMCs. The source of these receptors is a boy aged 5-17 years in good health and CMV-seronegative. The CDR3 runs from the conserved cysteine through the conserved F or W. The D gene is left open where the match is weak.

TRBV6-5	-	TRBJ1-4	TGTGCCAGCAGATCCAGAGGGGGAAGTGAAAAACTGTTTTTT	CASRSRGGSEKLFF
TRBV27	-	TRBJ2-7	TGTGCCAGCAGTTACCGCGCAGGGGCGGCCTACGAGCAGTACTTC	CASSYRAGAAYEQYF
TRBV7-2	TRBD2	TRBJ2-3	TGTGCCAGCAGCCCAGGACTAGCGGGGGGATTGAATACGCAGTATTTT	CASSPGLAGGLNTQYF
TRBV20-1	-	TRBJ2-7	TGCAGTGCTAGTCGTAACTACGAGCAGTACTTC	CSASRNYEQYF
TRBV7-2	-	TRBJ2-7	TGTGCCAGCAGCCCTAACTCCAGAGGGGAGCAGTACTTC	CASSPNSRGEQYF
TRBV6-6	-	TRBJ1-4	TGTGCCAGCAGTTATAGAGGAGGTCATGAAAAACTGTTTTTT	CASSYRGGHEKLFF
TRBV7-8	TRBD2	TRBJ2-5	TGTGCCAGCAGCATCAGAGCGGGGTCAGGAGAGACCCAGTACTTC	CASSIRAGSGETQYF
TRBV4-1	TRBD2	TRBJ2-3	TGCGCCAGCAGCCAAGTCAACCTGGGACTAGCGGGAGTTACAGATACGCAGTATTTT	CASSQVNLGLAGVTDTQYF
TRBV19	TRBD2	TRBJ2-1	TGTGCCAGTAGACCTAGCGGGAACGGGATGGAGCAGTTCTTC	CASRPSGNGMEQFF
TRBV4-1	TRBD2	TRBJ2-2	TGCGCCAGCAGCCACCCCCTAGGACTAGCGGGGGCCGACACCGGGGAGCTGTTTTTT	CASSHPLGLAGADTGELFF
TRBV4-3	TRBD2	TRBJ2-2	TGCGCCAGCAGCCAAGATGAGGGAGCTAGCGGGTGGACCGGGGAGCTGTTTTTT	CASSQDEGASGWTGELFF
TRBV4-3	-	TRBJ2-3	TGCGCCAGCAGCCAAGATTCAGGGTCAGATACGCAGTATTTT	CASSQDSGSDTQYF
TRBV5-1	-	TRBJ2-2	TGCGCCAGCAGCTTGGGTCAGGGGTGGACCGGGGAGCTGTTTTTT	CASSLGQGWTGELFF
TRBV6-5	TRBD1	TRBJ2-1	TGTGCCAGCAAGGGGGCGGGCTCCTACAATGAGCAGTTCTTC	CASKGAGSYNEQFF
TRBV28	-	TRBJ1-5	TGTGCCAGCAGCGTCAATCAGCCCCAGCATTTT	CASSVNQPQHF
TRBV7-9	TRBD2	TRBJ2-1	TGTGCCAGCAGCTTTAGCGGGAATGAGCAGTTCTTC	CASSFSGNEQFF
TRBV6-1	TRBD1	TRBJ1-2	TGTGCCAGCAGTGCCGGGACAGATGTGTATGGCTACACCTTC	CASSAGTDVYGYTF
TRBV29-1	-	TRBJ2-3	TGCAGCGTTGAACGACAGGACTCGATAAGCACAGATACGCAGTATTTT	CSVERQDSISTDTQYF
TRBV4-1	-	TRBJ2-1	TGCGCCAGCAGCCAAGGGTTTTTTAGCACCTACAATGAGCAGTTCTTC	CASSQGFFSTYNEQFF
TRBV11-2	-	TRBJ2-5	TGTGCCAGCAGCTTAAGGGGTAGGGCAGAGACCCAGTACTTC	CASSLRGRAETQYF
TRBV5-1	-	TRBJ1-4	TGCGCCAGCAGCCCGGATGGGGCAGGTAATGAAAAACTGTTTTTT	CASSPDGAGNEKLFF
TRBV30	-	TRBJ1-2	TGTGCCACCCTGGCGGCTCAGCAGATTAACTATGGCTACACCTTC	CATLAAQQINYGYTF
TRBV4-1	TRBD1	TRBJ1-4	TGCGCCAGCAGCCAAGGACAGGGAGACGGAAAACTGTTTTTT	CASSQGQGDGKLFF
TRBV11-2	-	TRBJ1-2	TGTGCCAGCAGCCAGACTCGTAGTGGCTACACCTTC	CASSQTRSGYTF
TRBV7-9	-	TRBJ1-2	TGTGCCAGCAGCTTAGTAACAGCGGTGGGTGGCTACACCTTC	CASSLVTAVGGYTF
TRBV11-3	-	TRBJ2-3	TGTGCCAGCAGCTTAGGAGCGACTAGTACAGATACGCAGTATTTT	CASSLGATSTDTQYF
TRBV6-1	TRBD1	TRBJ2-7	TGTGCCAGCAGTCGACAGGGGTCCTACGAGCAGTACTTC	CASSRQGSYEQYF
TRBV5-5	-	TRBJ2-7	TGTGCCAGCAGCTTGGCCGGTTCCGGGTACGAGCAGTACTTC	CASSLAGSGYEQYF
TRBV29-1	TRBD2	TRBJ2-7	TGCAGCGTTGAAATAGCGGGAGTCTACGAGCAGTACTTC	CSVEIAGVYEQYF
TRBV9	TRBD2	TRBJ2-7	TGTGCCAGCAGCGAGGGAGGGCAAACCTACGAGCAGTACTTC	CASSEGGQTYEQYF
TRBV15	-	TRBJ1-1	TGTGCCACCAGCCAGAGAGTGGGGAGGGACACTGAAGCTTTCTTT	CATSQRVGRDTEAFF
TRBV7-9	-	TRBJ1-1	TGTGCCAGCTCCCCAGGCAGTGCGAACACTGAAGCTTTCTTT	CASSPGSANTEAFF
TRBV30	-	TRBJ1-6	TGTGCCTGGAGTGGACAGAATAATTCACCCCTCCACTTT	CAWSGQNNSPLHF
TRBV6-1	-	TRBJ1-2	TGTGCCAGCAGTGAACGTGGCTACACCTTC	CASSERGYTF
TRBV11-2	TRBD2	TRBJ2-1	TGTGCCAGCAGCCAAGCGGGATCCCGATATGAGCAGTTCTTC	CASSQAGSRYEQFF
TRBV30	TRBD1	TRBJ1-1	TGTGCCTGGAGTGCCGGGACAGAGAACACTGAAGCTTTCTTT	CAWSAGTENTEAFF
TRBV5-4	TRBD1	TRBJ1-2	TGTGCCAGCCACCCCCAGGGGGTTTGGGTATATGGCTACACCTTC	CASHPQGVWVYGYTF
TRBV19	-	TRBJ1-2	TGTGCCAGTAGTATAGCCCGCCAGGGGTATGGCTACACCTTC	CASSIARQGYGYTF
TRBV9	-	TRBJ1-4	TGTGCCAGCAGCCAACCGGGGGAAGCGGATGAAAAACTGTTTTTT	CASSQPGEADEKLFF
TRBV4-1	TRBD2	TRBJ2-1	TGCGCCAGCAGCCCCTTCTTATCCGGGACTAGCCGATACAATGAGCAGTTCTTC	CASSPFLSGTSRYNEQFF
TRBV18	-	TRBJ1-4	TGTGCCAGCTCACTCTCGACAGTCTCTAATGAAAAACTGTTTTTT	CASSLSTVSNEKLFF
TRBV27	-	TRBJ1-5	TGTGCCAGCAGTTCCGACTCGGATCAGCCCCAGCATTTT	CASSSDSDQPQHF
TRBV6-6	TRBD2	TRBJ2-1	TGTGCCAGCACGGGGGGGACCTACAATGAGCAGTTCTTC	CASTGGTYNEQFF
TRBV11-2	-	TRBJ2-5	TGTGCCAGCAGCTCCCGGGATTATGTAGAGACCCAGTACTTC	CASSSRDYVETQYF
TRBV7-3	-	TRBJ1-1	TGTGCCAGCAGCCTGAAAAGCAACACTGAAGCTTTCTTT	CASSLKSNTEAFF
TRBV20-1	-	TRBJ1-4	TGCAGTGCTTTGAGCGGGGTCACTATGTTTTTT	CSALSGVTMFF
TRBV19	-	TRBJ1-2	TGTGCCAGTAGTAAAGGACTCCCCTTCGGCTACACCTTC	CASSKGLPFGYTF
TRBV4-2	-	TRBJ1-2	TGTGCCAGCAGCCAAGATCGAAACTCCAACTATGGCTACACCTTC	CASSQDRNSNYGYTF
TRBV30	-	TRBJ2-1	TGTGCCTGGAGTCGTACAGTACCTTCCAATGAGCAGTTCTTC	CAWSRTVPSNEQFF
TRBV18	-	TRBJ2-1	TGTGCCAGCTCACCACCGTCCGGACAGATGGACAATGAGCAGTTCTTC	CASSPPSGQMDNEQFF
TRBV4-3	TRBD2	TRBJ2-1	TGCGCCAGCCTTTTTAGCGGGAGCTCCTACAATGAGCAGTTCTTC	CASLFSGSSYNEQFF
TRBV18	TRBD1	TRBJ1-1	TGTGCCAGCTCACCAATACAGGGGAAGGAAACTGAAGCTTTCTTT	CASSPIQGKETEAFF
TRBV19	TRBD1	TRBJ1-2	TGTGCCAGTAGTACGGGACAGGGGATTGGAGGGAGCTATGGCTACACCTTC	CASSTGQGIGGSYGYTF
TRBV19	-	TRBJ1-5	TGTGCCAGTAGTGTGAGGACCCGGACAGCCGATCGGCCCCAGCATTTT	CASSVRTRTADRPQHF
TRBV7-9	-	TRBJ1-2	TGTGCCAGCAGCGTGACAGAGAACTATGGCTACACCTTC	CASSVTENYGYTF
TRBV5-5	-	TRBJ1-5	TGTGCCAGCAGCTTGGCCCCAGGGTGGGGTCAGCCCCAGCATTTT	CASSLAPGWGQPQHF
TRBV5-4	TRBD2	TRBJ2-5	TGTGCCAGCAGCACGGGCCCCCGGGAGGAGAACCAGTACTTC	CASSTGPREENQYF